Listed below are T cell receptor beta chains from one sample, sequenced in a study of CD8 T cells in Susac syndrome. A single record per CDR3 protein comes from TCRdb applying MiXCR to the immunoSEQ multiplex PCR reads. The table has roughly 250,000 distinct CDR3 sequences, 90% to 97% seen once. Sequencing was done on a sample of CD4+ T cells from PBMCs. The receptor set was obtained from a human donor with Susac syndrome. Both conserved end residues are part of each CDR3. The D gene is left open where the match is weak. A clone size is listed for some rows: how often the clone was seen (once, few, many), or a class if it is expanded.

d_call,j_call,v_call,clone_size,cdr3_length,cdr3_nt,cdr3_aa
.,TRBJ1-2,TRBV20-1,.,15,TGCAGTGCTAGATTCCCCCCGACAGGCGGCTATGGCTACACCTTC,CSARFPPTGGYGYTF
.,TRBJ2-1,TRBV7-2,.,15,TGTGCCAGCAGCTCCGACGGACTTCGATACAATGAGCAGTTCTTC,CASSSDGLRYNEQFF
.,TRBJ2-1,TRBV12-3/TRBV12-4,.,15,TGTGCCAGCGCCTTCGGGTACGGCAGTTTCAATGAGCAGTTCTTC,CASAFGYGSFNEQFF
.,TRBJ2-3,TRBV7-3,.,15,TGTGCCAGCAGCTTAAGCGGACTAAGCACAGATACGCAGTATTTT,CASSLSGLSTDTQYF
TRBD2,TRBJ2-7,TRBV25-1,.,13,TGTGCCAGCAGTGCCGGGAGGGCCTACGAGCAGTACTTC,CASSAGRAYEQYF
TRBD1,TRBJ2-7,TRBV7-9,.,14,TGTGCCAGCAACGACAGGGGGCATCTAAACGAGCAGTACTTC,CASNDRGHLNEQYF
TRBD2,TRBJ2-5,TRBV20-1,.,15,TGCAGTGCTGCCTTTGGGACTAGTATACAAGAGACCCAGTACTTC,CSAAFGTSIQETQYF
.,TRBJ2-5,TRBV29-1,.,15,TGCAGCGTTGCTCGGGCCCTGAGGAACCAAGAGACCCAGTACTTC,CSVARALRNQETQYF
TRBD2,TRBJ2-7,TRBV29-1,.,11,TGCAGCTCCGGGGAGGGGTACGAGCAGTACTTC,CSSGEGYEQYF
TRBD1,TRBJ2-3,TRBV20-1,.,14,TGCAGTGCTAGATCGGGACAGAATACAGATACGCAGTATTTT,CSARSGQNTDTQYF
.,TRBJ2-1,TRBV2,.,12,TGTGCCAGCAGTTTTGTTCGAGCGGAGCAGTTCTTC,CASSFVRAEQFF
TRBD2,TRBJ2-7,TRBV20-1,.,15,TGCAGTGCTAGAGATGGGACTAGCGGGGCCTACGAGCAGTACTTC,CSARDGTSGAYEQYF
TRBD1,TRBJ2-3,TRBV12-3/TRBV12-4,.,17,TGTGCCAGCAGTTTCCCAACCGACAGGGTTCAAGCAGATACGCAGTATTTT,CASSFPTDRVQADTQYF
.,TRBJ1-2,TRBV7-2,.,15,TGTGCCAGCAGCTTACTAAGGAAGGGCCCTTATGGCTACACCTTC,CASSLLRKGPYGYTF
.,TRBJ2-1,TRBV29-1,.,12,TGCAACGGGAGAGGATCCTACAATGAGCAGTTCTTC,CNGRGSYNEQFF
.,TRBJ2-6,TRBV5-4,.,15,TGTGCCAGCAGCCCCCAGTTCTCTGGGGCCAACGTCCTGACTTTC,CASSPQFSGANVLTF
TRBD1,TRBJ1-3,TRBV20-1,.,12,TGCAGTATACAGGGGCCTGGAAACACCATATATTTT,CSIQGPGNTIYF
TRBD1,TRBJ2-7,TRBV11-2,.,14,TGTGCCAGCAGGTACCCGGGACAGGGGCCCGAGCAGTACTTC,CASRYPGQGPEQYF
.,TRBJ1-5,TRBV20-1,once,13,TGCAGTGCTAGAGGGACGGAGCACGGGCCCCAGCATTTT,CSARGTEHGPQHF
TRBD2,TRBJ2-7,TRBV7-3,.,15,TGTGCCAGCAGCCCGATTGCGGGACTAGCGAACGAGCAGTACTTC,CASSPIAGLANEQYF
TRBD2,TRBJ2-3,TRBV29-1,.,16,TGCAGCGTTGAACGGTTAGCGGGAGGAGAGACAGATACGCAGTATTTT,CSVERLAGGETDTQYF
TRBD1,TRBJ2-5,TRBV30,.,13,TGTGCCTGGAGTGGACAGGGGTTGGAGACCCAGTACTTC,CAWSGQGLETQYF
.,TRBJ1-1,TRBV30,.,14,TGTGCCTGGAGTGTAATGGTTTCGGGGACTGAAGCTTTCTTT,CAWSVMVSGTEAFF
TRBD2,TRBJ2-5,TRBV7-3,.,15,TGTGCCAGCAGCCGTACTGGGACAGCGGGGGGGACCCAGTACTTC,CASSRTGTAGGTQYF
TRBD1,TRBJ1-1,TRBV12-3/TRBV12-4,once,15,TGTGCCAGCAGGGGGACAGGGCCCATCACTTTTGAAGCTTTCTTT,CASRGTGPITFEAFF
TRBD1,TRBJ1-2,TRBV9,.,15,TGTGCCAGCAGCGATGCCGGGACAGGGGTTCGTGGCTACACCTTC,CASSDAGTGVRGYTF
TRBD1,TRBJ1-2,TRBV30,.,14,TGTGCCTGGAGTTTTTTAGGGGGCGCGGGTGGCTACACCTTC,CAWSFLGGAGGYTF
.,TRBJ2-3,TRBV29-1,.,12,TGCAGCGCCGACCAGGGCACAGATACGCAGTATTTT,CSADQGTDTQYF
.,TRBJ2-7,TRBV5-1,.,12,TGCGCCAGCAGCTTGGAAGAGGGTACTAAGTACTTC,CASSLEEGTKYF
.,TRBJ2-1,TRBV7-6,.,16,TGTGCCAGCAGCTTAACAGCGCCGAGCTCCTACAATGAGCAGTTCTTC,CASSLTAPSSYNEQFF
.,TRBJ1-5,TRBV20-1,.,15,TGCAGTGCTAGTAACCGCAATCAGGGAGGTCAGCCCCAGCATTTT,CSASNRNQGGQPQHF
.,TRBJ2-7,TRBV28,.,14,TGTGCCAGCAGTTGGGGAGGCGTTCGGTCCGAGCAGTACTTC,CASSWGGVRSEQYF
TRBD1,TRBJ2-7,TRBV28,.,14,TGTGCCAGCAGTTCCGGACAGGGGATGTACGAGCAGTACTTC,CASSSGQGMYEQYF